The source of this T cell receptor (beta chain) is a study of cytomegalovirus exposure and HLA in healthy donors. The overall study: Prior work identified 120 million or so unique TCR beta sequences in approximately 180 million T cells. Study-level findings and limits: When analyzed later, a missense DCLRE1C variant was found to be linked to TCR beta V- and J-gene trimming.

About this clone: What it binds is not known.

Primers: 60 Vbeta forward and 13 Jbeta reverse. Produced via immunoSEQ multiplex PCR; TCRdb's table is partial and in-frame only. The sample lists some 110,000 clones, 74% occurring once. The CDR3 contains 18 residues. Trimming removed 3 bases from V and 2 bases from J; junction bases left unmatched: 10. CDR1 LNHDA and CDR2 SQIVND come from the germline V gene (reference sequence). This chain links TRBV19 with TRBJ1-6, with TRBD1 matching over 7 bases. Sample: PBMCs. This TCR was sampled from a woman in her forties or fifties in good health and CMV-seropositive. The CDR3 is CASSIQRGTAAYNSPLHF. For the CDR3, the DNA is TGTGCCAGTAGTATTCAGAGGGGGACAGCCGCCTATAATTCACCCCTCCACTTT.